This T cell receptor beta chain was sequenced during a study of blood T cells in healthy people across ages. Findings and limits, study-wide: Older age coincided with a roughly linear decline in TCR beta diversity per million T cells.

The V gene end was trimmed by 2 bases and the J gene end by 5 bases; junction bases not matched to a gene: 8. In germline, CDR1 is MNHNY, CDR2 SVGAGI (reference sequence). There are 16 residues in the CDR3. Alongside a J-beta primer mix, a sample-barcoded 5' primer served in a second PCR lasting about 6 to 12 cycles. TCRdb fed the 5' RACE reads into MiXCR, producing one record per CDR3 protein. There are over 1,500,000 distinct CDR3 sequences in the sample; 40% to 55% occur only once, and less than 2.5% lies in the top ten. The study recruited healthy Caucasian donors from Russia who were aged about 6 to 90. In this sample, this clonotype turned up a few times. Antigen specificity is unknown.

Sequenced input: blood. V and J are TRBV6-6 and TRBJ2-3; 9 nucleotides match TRBD2. This TCR was sampled from a woman between 35 and 50 years old in good health. The CDR3 DNA follows: TGTGCCAGCAGTTACCCCAGCGGGGGGTCTGGAGATACGCAGTATTTT. As protein: CASSYPSGGSGDTQYF.